Described below is a single T cell receptor beta chain sequence and its context. Its antigen remains unidentified. These data belong to a study of cytomegalovirus exposure and HLA in healthy donors. Study-wide points: Upon later analysis, TCR association rates were observed to vary by HLA locus, being highest for DRB1 and lowest for HLA-C. An analysis that was carried out later associated 15,000 to 20,000 TCR beta sequences with HLA alleles at 0.05 false discovery rate.

The PCR ran on 60 Vbeta and 13 Jbeta primers. TCRdb's table, derived via immunoSEQ multiplex PCR, lists solely in-frame clones and lacks some. The sample includes more than 150,000 clones, 75% to 85% of them seen just once. In germline, CDR1 is SGHVS, CDR2 FQNEAQ. The CDR3 consists of 15 residues. V gave up 5 bases and J gave up 0 bases; unmatched junction bases: 4. Sequencing was performed on PBMCs. The chain links TRBV7-8 to TRBJ2-7; 10 nucleotides line up with TRBD1. The receptor was derived from a woman in her late teens or twenties in good health and CMV-seropositive. DNA of the CDR3: TGTGCCAGCAGCGGCCGGGACAGGGGCTCCTACGAGCAGTACGTC. It translates to CASSGRDRGSYEQYV.